This T cell receptor beta chain was sequenced for a study of T cells in narcolepsy. Germline V gene sequence: CDR1 MDHEN, CDR2 SYDVKM. The germline V and J ends were trimmed by 6 bases and 4 bases, with 12 bases remaining between them. The CDR3 runs to 13 residues. Here immunoSEQ multiplex PCR was the method, and the copy in TCRdb shows in-frame clones only, minus some. This sample has 31,000 or so clones, with 85% to 90% found just once. Sequencing was carried out using CD45RA- memory CD4+ T cells from PBMCs. The J gene is TRBJ1-2, the V gene TRBV28; D unresolved. The TCR originated in a human donor with narcolepsy. The CDR3 nucleotides read TGTGCCAGCAGCCTCCCCCGCCCCTATGGCTACACCTTC. This gives the protein CASSLPRPYGYTF.